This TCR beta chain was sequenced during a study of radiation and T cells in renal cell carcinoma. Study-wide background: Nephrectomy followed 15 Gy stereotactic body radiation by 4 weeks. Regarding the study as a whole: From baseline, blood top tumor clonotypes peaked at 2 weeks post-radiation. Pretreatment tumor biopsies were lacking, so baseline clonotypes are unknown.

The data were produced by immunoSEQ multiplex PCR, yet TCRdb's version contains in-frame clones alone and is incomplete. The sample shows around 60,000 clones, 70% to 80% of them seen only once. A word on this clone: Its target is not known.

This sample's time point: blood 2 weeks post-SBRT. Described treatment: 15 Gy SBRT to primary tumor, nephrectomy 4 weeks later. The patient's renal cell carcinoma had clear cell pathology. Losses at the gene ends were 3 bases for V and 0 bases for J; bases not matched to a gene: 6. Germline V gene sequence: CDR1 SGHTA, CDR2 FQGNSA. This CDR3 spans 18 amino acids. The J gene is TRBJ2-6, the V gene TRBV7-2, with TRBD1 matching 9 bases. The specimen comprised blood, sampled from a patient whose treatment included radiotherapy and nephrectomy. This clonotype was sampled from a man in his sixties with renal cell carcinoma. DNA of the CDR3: TGTGCCAGCAGCTTCCGGGACAGGGATTACTCTGGGGCCAACGTCCTGACTTTC. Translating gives CASSFRDRDYSGANVLTF.